The clone carrying this T cell receptor (beta chain) was found a few times. V was clipped by 6 bases and J by 0 bases, with 18 bases between them. CDR1 is MDHEN, CDR2 SYDVKM, per germline. The CDR3 extends over 17 amino acids. Profiled with immunoSEQ multiplex PCR; TCRdb holds only in-frame clones, not every one. The top ten hold around 7.4% of the sample, which has tens of thousands of clones, roughly 80% seen once. The data belong to a study of blood T cell repertoires in COVID-19. The material sequenced was peripheral blood. This sequence originates from a man aged 55 to 70 with active COVID-19. The chain has TRBV28 and TRBJ2-1; the D gene is possibly TRBD1 (6 bases). Written as DNA, the CDR3 is TGTGCCAGCAGACCCCAATCAGGGGCTAGCTCCTACAATGAGCAGTTCTTC. It encodes CASRPQSGASSYNEQFF.